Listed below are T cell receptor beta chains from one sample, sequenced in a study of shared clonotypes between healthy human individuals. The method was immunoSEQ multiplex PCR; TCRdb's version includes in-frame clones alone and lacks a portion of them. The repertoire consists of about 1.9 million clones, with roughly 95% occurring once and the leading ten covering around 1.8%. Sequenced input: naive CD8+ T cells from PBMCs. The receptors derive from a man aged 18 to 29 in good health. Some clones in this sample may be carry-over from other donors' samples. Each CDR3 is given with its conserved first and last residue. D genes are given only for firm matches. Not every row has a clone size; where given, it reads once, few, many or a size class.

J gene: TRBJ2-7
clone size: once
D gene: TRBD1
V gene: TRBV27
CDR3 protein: CASSLLFGTGSYEQYF
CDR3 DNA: TGTGCCAGCAGTTTATTGTTCGGGACAGGTAGCTACGAGCAGTACTTC

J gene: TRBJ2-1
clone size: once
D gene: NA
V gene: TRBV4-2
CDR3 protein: CASSQISRDHNEQFF
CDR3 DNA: TGTGCCAGCAGCCAAATCAGTCGGGATCACAATGAGCAGTTCTTC

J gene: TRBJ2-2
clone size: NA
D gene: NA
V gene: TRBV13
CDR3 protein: CASSLVQGTGELFF
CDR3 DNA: TGTGCCAGCAGCTTAGTACAGGGCACCGGGGAGCTGTTTTTT

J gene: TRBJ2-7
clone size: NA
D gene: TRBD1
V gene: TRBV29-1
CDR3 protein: CSVLTGKAYEQYF
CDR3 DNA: TGCAGCGTCCTGACAGGGAAGGCCTACGAGCAGTACTTC

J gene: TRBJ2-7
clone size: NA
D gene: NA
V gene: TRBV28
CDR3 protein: CASSLVGRGTSYEQYF
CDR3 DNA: TGTGCCAGCAGTTTGGTCGGCAGGGGAACCTCCTACGAGCAGTACTTC

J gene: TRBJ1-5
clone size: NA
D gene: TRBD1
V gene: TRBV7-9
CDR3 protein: CASSLSGTAYNQPQHF
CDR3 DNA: TGTGCCAGCAGCCTCTCCGGGACAGCCTACAATCAGCCCCAGCATTTT

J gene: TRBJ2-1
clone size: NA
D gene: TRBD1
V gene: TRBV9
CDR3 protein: CASSATGEIRNEQFF
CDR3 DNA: TGTGCCAGCAGCGCAACAGGGGAGATCCGCAATGAGCAGTTCTTC

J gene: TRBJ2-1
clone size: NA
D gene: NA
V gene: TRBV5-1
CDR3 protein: CASSLLSRGADEQFF
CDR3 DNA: TGCGCCAGCAGCTTGTTGAGCCGGGGGGCGGATGAGCAGTTCTTC

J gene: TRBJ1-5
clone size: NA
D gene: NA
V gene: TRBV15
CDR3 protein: CATSRDGGLGQPQHF
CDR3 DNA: TGTGCCACCAGCAGAGATGGGGGGTTGGGCCAGCCCCAGCATTTT

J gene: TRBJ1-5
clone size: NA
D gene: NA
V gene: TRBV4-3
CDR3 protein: CASSPGQGIEPQHF
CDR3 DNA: TGCGCCAGCAGCCCTGGCCAGGGGATAGAGCCCCAGCATTTT

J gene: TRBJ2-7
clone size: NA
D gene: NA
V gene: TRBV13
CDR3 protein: CASSPSAREQYF
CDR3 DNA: TGTGCCAGCAGCCCCTCTGCTCGCGAGCAGTACTTC

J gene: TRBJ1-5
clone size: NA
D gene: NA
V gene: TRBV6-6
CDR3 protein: CASSQLSNQPQHF
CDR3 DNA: TGTGCCAGCAGCCAGCTGAGCAATCAGCCCCAGCATTTT